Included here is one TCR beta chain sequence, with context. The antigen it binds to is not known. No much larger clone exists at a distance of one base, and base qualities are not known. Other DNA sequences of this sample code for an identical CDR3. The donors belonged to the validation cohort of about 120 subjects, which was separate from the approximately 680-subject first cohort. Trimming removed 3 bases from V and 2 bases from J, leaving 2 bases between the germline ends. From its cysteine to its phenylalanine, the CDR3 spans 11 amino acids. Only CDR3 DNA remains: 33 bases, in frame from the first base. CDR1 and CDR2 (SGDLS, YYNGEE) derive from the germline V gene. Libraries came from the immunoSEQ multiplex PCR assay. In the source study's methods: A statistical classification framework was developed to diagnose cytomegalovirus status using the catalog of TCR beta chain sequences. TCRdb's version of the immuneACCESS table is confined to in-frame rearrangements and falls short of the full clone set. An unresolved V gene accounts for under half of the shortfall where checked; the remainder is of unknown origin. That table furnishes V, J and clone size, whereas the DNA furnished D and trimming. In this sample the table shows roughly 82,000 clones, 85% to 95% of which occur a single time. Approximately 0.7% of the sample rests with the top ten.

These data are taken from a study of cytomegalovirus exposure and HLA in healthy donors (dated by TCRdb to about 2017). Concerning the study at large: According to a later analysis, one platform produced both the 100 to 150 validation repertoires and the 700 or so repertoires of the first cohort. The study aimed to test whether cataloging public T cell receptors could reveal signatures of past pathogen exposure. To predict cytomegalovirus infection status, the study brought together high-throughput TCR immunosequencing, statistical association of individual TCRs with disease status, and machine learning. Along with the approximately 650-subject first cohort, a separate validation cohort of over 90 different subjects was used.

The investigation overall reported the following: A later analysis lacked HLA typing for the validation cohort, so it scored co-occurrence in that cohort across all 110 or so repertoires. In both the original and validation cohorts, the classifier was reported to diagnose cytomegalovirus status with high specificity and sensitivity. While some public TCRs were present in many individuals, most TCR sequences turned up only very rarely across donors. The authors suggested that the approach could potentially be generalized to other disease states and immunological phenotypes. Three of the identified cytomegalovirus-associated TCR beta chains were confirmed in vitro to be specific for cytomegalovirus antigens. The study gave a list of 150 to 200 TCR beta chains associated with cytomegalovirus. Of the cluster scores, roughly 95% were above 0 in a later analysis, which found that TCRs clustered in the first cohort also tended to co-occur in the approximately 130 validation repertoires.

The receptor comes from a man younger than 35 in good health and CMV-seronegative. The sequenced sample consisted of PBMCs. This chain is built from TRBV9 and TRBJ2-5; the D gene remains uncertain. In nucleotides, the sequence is TGTGCCAGCAGCGCACAAGAGACCCAGTACTTC. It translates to CASSAQETQYF.